This entry lists 22 T cell receptor beta chains sequenced from one sample in a study of CD8+ T cells in alopecia areata. Lesional scalp punch biopsies and peripheral blood came from alopecia areata patients. RNA extraction and reverse transcription yielded cDNA as sequencing template. Sequenced by immunoSEQ multiplex PCR; TCRdb stores in-frame clones only, minus some. This table has some 7,000 clones, just over 65% appearing once. The sample consisted of skin, taken at week 0. The receptors here all came from a human donor with alopecia areata.

The V call is TRBV6-1, the J call TRBJ2-5; D remains ambiguous. The J call may be wrong; the DNA end is better matched by TRBJ2-7. The CDR3 loop spans 11 amino acids. Germline CDR1 MNHNS, CDR2 SASEGT. The CDR3: CASSELVEQYF. The CDR3 nucleotides are TGTGCCAGCAGTGAACTAGTCGAGCAGTACTTC.

The V gene is TRBV10-3, the J gene TRBJ2-1, with D tentatively TRBD1 (5 bases). V was pared by 2 bases and J by 9 bases, with 17 bases between. Germline CDR1 is ENHRY and CDR2 is SYGVKD. The CDR3 is made up of 15 amino acids. CDR3 loop: CAISEGRAFQGEQFF. As DNA, the CDR3 is TGTGCCATCAGTGAGGGCAGGGCTTTTCAAGGTGAGCAGTTCTTC.

The J gene is TRBJ1-6, the V gene TRBV27; the D is unclear. The V gene lost 5 bases and the J gene lost 14 bases, with 19 bases spanning the gap. The CDR3 loop spans 14 amino acids. Germline V gene sequence: CDR1 MNHEY, CDR2 SMNVEV (reference sequence). CDR3 nucleotide sequence: TGTGCCAGCAGTGCCAAGGGCTTCGTGTTGGCCCTCCACTTT. It is translated as CASSAKGFVLALHF.

The chain's CDR3 is CASSPQSGNQPQHF. The DNA of the CDR3 is TGTGCCAGCAGCCCCCAAAGTGGCAATCAGCCCCAGCATTTT. The V gene is TRBV4-2, the J gene TRBJ1-5; D is unclear. The CDR3 spans 14 residues. V lost 4 bases and J lost 2, with 9 bases in between. CDR1 and CDR2 from the germline V gene are LGHNA and YNFKEQ.

This clone occurred once. The rearrangement links TRBV2 to TRBJ1-2; D remains unclear. V was trimmed by 6 bases and J by 6 bases, leaving 17 bases between them. Germline CDR1 and CDR2: SNHLY and FYNNEI. CDR3 length: 14 residues. The CDR3 DNA sequence: TGTGCCAGCAGGGGATTTAATCGGAACGATGGCTACACCTTC. This encodes CASRGFNRNDGYTF.

In this sample, this clone turned up a few times. For the CDR3, the DNA is TGTGCCAGCAGCTTAAGGCAGTCGGGTAATTTAATAGCGTCCTACGAGCAGTACTTC. This encodes CASSLRQSGNLIASYEQYF. V gene TRBV11-2 combines with J gene TRBJ2-7; D is possibly TRBD2 (5 bases). The CDR3 runs to 19 residues. Germline V gene lookup returns CDR1 SGHAT and CDR2 FQNNGV. V was clipped by 2 bases and J by 1 base, with 24 bases between them.

This clone was counted only a few times. This chain connects TRBV2 to TRBJ2-3; 16 bases are a match to TRBD2. Germline assignment: CDR1 SNHLY and CDR2 FYNNEI. V lost 8 bases, J lost 8 bases, and 10 bases stayed unmatched. The CDR3 is 16 residues long. The CDR3 loop reads CASHEGLAGGQGTQYF. The CDR3 DNA sequence: TGTGCCAGCCATGAGGGACTAGCGGGGGGGCAAGGTACGCAGTATTTT. The complete variable domain, with remaining parts taken from reference TRBV2 and TRBJ2-3, reads EPEVTQTPSHQVTQMGQEVILRCVPISNHLYFYWYRQILGQKVEFLVSFYNNEISEKSEIFDDQFSVERPDGSNFTLKIRSTKLEDSAMYFCASHEGLAGGQGTQYFGPGTRLTVL.

The sample holds a few counts of this clone. The chain recombines TRBV19 with TRBJ2-5; 7 bases are a match to TRBD1. CDR3 length equals 17 residues. Trimming cost V 6 bases and J 3 bases; bases outside gene matches: 16. The germline V gene has CDR1 LNHDA and CDR2 SQIVND (reference sequence). This chain's CDR3 is CASRSSSRNRGEETQYF. In DNA form, the CDR3 reads TGTGCCAGTAGAAGCTCCTCTCGAAACAGGGGCGAAGAGACCCAGTACTTC. Full variable domain (missing parts from reference TRBV19 and TRBJ2-5): DGGITQSPKYLFRKEGQNVTLSCEQNLNHDAMYWYRQDPGQGLRLIYYSQIVNDFQKGDIAEGYSVSREKKESFPLTVTSAQKNPTAFYLCASRSSSRNRGEETQYFGPGTRLLVL.

This clone was found once. The genes are TRBV30 and TRBJ2-7; 7 bases align to TRBD1. V shed 3 bases, J shed 3 bases, and the junction held 8 bases outside the gene matches. CDR3 length: 14 residues. CDR1 is GTSNPN and CDR2 is SVGIG in the germline V gene (reference sequence). CDR3 in amino acids: CAWSRDSIYYEQYF. In DNA form, the CDR3 reads TGTGCCTGGAGCCGGGACAGCATATACTACGAGCAGTACTTC.

As DNA, the CDR3 is TGTGCCAGCAGCTTTTGGGGACTAGCGGGGGGGAGCTCCTACGAGCAGTACTTC. This gives the protein CASSFWGLAGGSSYEQYF. The chain couples TRBV11-2 to TRBJ2-7; TRBD2 matches 16 bases. CDR1 is SGHAT, CDR2 FQNNGV, per germline. After removal of 3 bases from V and 0 bases from J, the junction contained 5 bases not matched to a gene. The CDR3 is 18 amino acids.

This clone was counted between two and nine times. The V call is TRBV11-2, the J call TRBJ2-2, with D maybe TRBD1 (6 bases). This CDR3 has 15 residues. The V gene lost 1 base and the J gene lost 7 bases, with 13 bases spanning the gap. The germline V gene encodes CDR1 SGHAT and CDR2 FQNNGV. The CDR3 loop is CASSLATTGHGELFF. DNA of the CDR3: TGTGCCAGCAGCTTAGCTACTACAGGGCACGGGGAGCTGTTTTTT.

The chain couples TRBV5-1 to TRBJ2-1; D tentatively fits TRBD1 or TRBD2 (6 bases each). This CDR3 is built from 14 residues. Trimming shortened V by 0 bases and J by 4 bases, and 8 bases separated the two germline ends. The germline V gene encodes CDR1 SGHRS and CDR2 YFSETQ. As DNA, the CDR3 is TGCGCCAGCAGCTTGGCGGGGGCATACAATGAGCAGTTCTTC. Translating it yields CASSLAGAYNEQFF.

The J gene is TRBJ2-7, the V gene TRBV4-3, with D hard to call. CDR1 LGHNA and CDR2 YSLEER come from the germline V gene. Trimming shortened V by 0 bases and J by 2 bases, and 11 bases separated the two germline ends. CDR3 size: 15 residues. CDR3 region: CASSQDWSDAYEQYF. CDR3 coding DNA: TGCGCCAGCAGCCAAGATTGGAGTGACGCCTACGAGCAGTACTTC.

V gene TRBV11-1 combines with J gene TRBJ1-1; perhaps TRBD1 as D (6 bases). Between the trimmed V and J ends, which lost 3 bases and 0 bases, there was a span of 11 bases. CDR3 length: 15 amino acids. Germline CDR1 is SGHAT and CDR2 is FQDESV (reference sequence). For the CDR3, the DNA is TGTGCCAGCAGCTTGATGGACAGTTTGAACACTGAAGCTTTCTTT. Translation: CASSLMDSLNTEAFF.

This clone was found a few times. The chain carries TRBV5-5 and TRBJ1-2; no clear D. The CDR3 has 12 residues. Trimming stripped 2 bases from V and 3 bases from J, with 5 bases between. CDR1 and CDR2 from the germline V gene are SGHKS and YYEKEE (reference sequence). Here the CDR3 DNA reads TGTGCCAGCAGCTTCGGCGACTATGGCTACACCTTC. This encodes CASSFGDYGYTF.

CDR3 in amino acids: CASSLGEGGYGQPQHF. Written as DNA, the CDR3 is TGTGCCAGCAGCTTAGGGGAGGGGGGTTACGGTCAGCCCCAGCATTTT. The rearrangement uses TRBV7-8 and TRBJ1-5, with a weak D call TRBD1 (6 bases). Germline CDR1 is SGHVS and CDR2 is FQNEAQ. The length of the CDR3 is 16 residues. V was trimmed by 1 base and J by 6 bases, leaving 16 bases between them.

The J gene is TRBJ1-5, the V gene TRBV11-2; D not certain. The CDR3 is made up of 15 amino acids. Germline V CDR1 and CDR2: SGHAT, FQNNGV. V was clipped by 1 base and J by 3 bases, with 10 bases between them. CDR3 loop: CASSLARGHNQPQHF. CDR3 DNA: TGTGCCAGCAGCTTAGCCCGTGGGCACAATCAGCCCCAGCATTTT.

This clone has only a few counts. The chain couples TRBV10-3 to TRBJ2-2; D call uncertain. The germline V gene has CDR1 ENHRY and CDR2 SYGVKD. V dropped 3 bases and J dropped 1 base, with 9 bases sitting between them. This CDR3 region has 15 residues. The DNA for the CDR3 is TGTGCCATCAGTGATCGCCAGCAGAACACCGGGGAGCTGTTTTTT. Amino acid sequence: CAISDRQQNTGELFF.

This clone was observed a single time. The chain combines TRBV7-9 with TRBJ2-1; D possibly corresponds to TRBD2 (5 bases). Germline V lookup: CDR1 SEHNR, CDR2 FQNEAQ (reference sequence). V lost 1 base to trimming and J lost 5 bases, with 15 bases between them. This CDR3 is built from 16 residues. For the CDR3, the DNA is TGTGCCAGCAGCTTAGTAGGTGGGAGCACTAACAATGAGCAGTTCTTC. This sequence encodes CASSLVGGSTNNEQFF.

This chain links TRBV7-2 with TRBJ2-2; D uncertain. Trimming stripped 7 bases from V and 6 bases from J, with 9 bases between. The CDR3 is 12 residues long. Germline loops: CDR1 SGHTA, CDR2 FQGNSA. The CDR3 coding sequence is TGTGCCAGCACCCTTGGGCCCGGGGAGCTGTTTTTT. It is translated as CASTLGPGELFF.

The rearrangement joins TRBV7-9 to TRBJ2-7; TRBD1 might be the D (5 bases). The CDR3 length is 14 residues. Trimming removed 1 base from V and 6 bases from J, with 13 bases in between. Germline V gives CDR1 SEHNR, CDR2 FQNEAQ (reference sequence). This chain's CDR3 is CASSLDPGAGEQYF. DNA for the CDR3: TGTGCCAGCAGCTTAGATCCTGGGGCTGGCGAGCAGTACTTC.

This chain uses TRBV5-6 with TRBJ1-6; D gene ambiguous. V was cut by 1 base and J by 7 bases, with 15 bases left in between. This CDR3 comprises 16 residues. The germline gives CDR1 SGHDT, CDR2 YYEEEE. The CDR3 DNA reads TGTGCCAGCAGCTTGCTCACTGGACCGCAGAATTCACCCCTCCACTTT. Translation gives CASSLLTGPQNSPLHF.